The T cell receptor beta chain under discussion was sequenced for a study of cytomegalovirus exposure and HLA in healthy donors. Germline CDR1 SGHKS, CDR2 YYEKEE (reference sequence). The CDR3 is 13 residues long. V lost 4 bases, J lost 1 base, and 6 bases lay in between. Primers: 60 Vbeta forward and 13 Jbeta reverse. Profiled with immunoSEQ multiplex PCR; TCRdb holds only in-frame clones, not every one. The repertoire has under 200,000 clones, around three quarters of them found once; the top ten carry 0.69%. The sequencing sample was made of PBMCs. The source of this sequence is a middle-aged woman in good health and CMV-seronegative. The chain carries TRBV5-5 and TRBJ2-4; D gene unclear. The CDR3 region has the DNA TGTGCCAGCAGCCCGGAGGCCAAAAACATTCAGTACTTC. It codes for CASSPEAKNIQYF.